This T cell receptor (beta chain) is drawn from a study of spatial heterogeneity in lung cancer. The study, taken as a whole, reports: Tumoral mutation counts were tracked by counts of expanded intratumoral alpha and beta TCRs.

Described time point: sample taken at primary tumor resection. Whole RNA obtained from tumor, nontumor lung or frozen PBMC underwent sequencing without sorting. MiXCR, run by TCRdb on the 5' RACE reads, gives a single entry per CDR3 protein. Among 15,000 or so distinct CDR3 sequences listed, 4.7% were seen once. The CDR3 has 15 residues. V lost 3 bases to trimming and J lost 4 bases, with 13 bases between them. From germline, CDR1 is SGHTA and CDR2 FQGNSA. This clonotype has at least ten counts. Its specificity is not known. With the library built for alpha chains, this beta chain is off target and its frequency is not meaningful.

This material consisted of lung tumor tissue, taken at surgery. The sequence came from a female donor with early-stage non-small cell lung cancer. The rearrangement joins TRBV7-2 to TRBJ2-1, with D possibly being TRBD2 (6 bases). CDR3 bases: TGTGCCAGCAGCTTCGGATGGGGGGATTACAATGAGCAGTTCTTC. As protein: CASSFGWGDYNEQFF.